The 23 T cell receptor beta chains below all came from one sample that was sequenced in a study of blood T cell repertoires in COVID-19. The protocol was immunoSEQ multiplex PCR, while the TCRdb copy is restricted to in-frame clones and leaves out a portion. Of around 310,000 clones listed, approximately 90% were seen once; the top ten hold about an eighth. The specimen was peripheral blood. The receptors originated from a woman in her sixties with acute or convalescent COVID-19.

The chain couples TRBV27 to TRBJ1-2; D is ambiguous. Looked up from germline, CDR1 is MNHEY and CDR2 is SMNVEV (reference sequence). Between the trimmed V and J ends, which lost 1 base and 4 bases, there was a span of 13 bases. The CDR3 has 15 amino acids. CDR3: CASSLWADSVYGYTF. The CDR3 nucleotides are TGTGCCAGCAGTTTATGGGCGGACTCGGTCTATGGCTACACCTTC.

This clone has a handful of counts. The J gene is TRBJ2-7, the V gene TRBV28; D not certain. The V end was cut by 1 base, the J end by 0 bases, with 7 bases between. This CDR3 has 14 amino acids. From germline, CDR1 is MDHEN and CDR2 SYDVKM. CDR3: CASSLFPLSYEQYF. The CDR3 coding sequence is TGTGCCAGCAGTTTATTCCCCCTCTCCTACGAGCAGTACTTC.

The chain joins TRBV10-3 to TRBJ2-3; 8 bases map to TRBD1. This CDR3 is 16 amino acids long. Germline trimming cut 7 bases from V and 0 bases from J; bases unmatched to any gene: 9. The germline V gene encodes CDR1 ENHRY and CDR2 SYGVKD. CDR3 in amino acids: CAITPRDRGSTDTQYF. In DNA, the CDR3 is TGTGCCATCACCCCGCGTGACAGGGGTAGCACAGATACGCAGTATTTT.

The V gene is TRBV19, the J gene TRBJ1-5; D gene uncertain. CDR3 length: 15 amino acids. CDR1 and CDR2 (germline): LNHDA, SQIVND (reference sequence). The V and J ends lost 8 bases and 2 bases respectively, with 16 bases between them. CDR3 region: CASVSVVSGNQPQHF. CDR3 bases: TGTGCCAGTGTGTCTGTCGTCTCAGGCAATCAGCCCCAGCATTTT.

The rearrangement uses TRBV7-9 and TRBJ1-1; tentative D call: TRBD1 (5 bases). The CDR3 sequence is 15 residues long. Deletions cut 2 bases from V and 2 bases from J, with 12 bases between. Germline CDR1 is SEHNR and CDR2 is FQNEAQ (reference sequence). In DNA, the CDR3 is TGTGCCAGCAGCTTATCGCAGGGTGGAAACACTGAAGCTTTCTTT. Translated, it gives CASSLSQGGNTEAFF. Looking up the rest from reference TRBV7-9 and TRBJ1-1 gives the full variable domain: DTGVSQNPRHKITKRGQNVTFRCDPISEHNRLYWYRQTLGQGPEFLTYFQNEAQLEKSRLLSDRFSAERPKGSFSTLEIQRTEQGDSAMYLCASSLSQGGNTEAFFGQGTRLTVV.

This clone occurred once. The genes are TRBV28 and TRBJ1-3, with TRBD1 identical over 9 bases. Germline CDR1 reads MDHEN; CDR2 reads SYDVKM. V was pared by 10 bases and J by 4 bases, with 11 bases of the junction left unmatched. The CDR3 loop spans 15 amino acids. The CDR3 loop is CATGEGDRAGNTIYF. Written as DNA, the CDR3 is TGTGCCACCGGGGAAGGGGACAGGGCGGGAAACACCATATATTTT.

The V call is TRBV3-1 (or the pseudogene TRBV3-2), the J call TRBJ2-2, with 9 nucleotides matching TRBD2. V was pared by 5 bases and J by 2 bases, with 3 bases of the junction left unmatched. This CDR3 contains 15 residues. Germline V gives CDR1 LGHDT, CDR2 YNNKEL (reference sequence). DNA for the CDR3: TGTGCCAGCAGCGCCCTAGCGGGAAACACCGGGGAGCTGTTTTTT. It translates to CASSALAGNTGELFF.

The CDR3 nucleotides read TGTGCCAGCAGCCAAGCGGGGATTGCCGGGACCCAGTACTTC. This translates into CASSQAGIAGTQYF. This chain uses TRBV3-1 (or the pseudogene TRBV3-2) with TRBJ2-5, with D maybe TRBD2 (5 bases). The CDR3 spans 14 residues. The germline CDR1 and CDR2 sequences are LGHDT and YNNKEL (reference sequence). Trimming stripped 1 base from V and 7 bases from J, with 13 bases between.

This clone is a singleton in its sample. The genes are TRBV7-9 and TRBJ2-1, with a weak D call TRBD1 (6 bases). Germline CDR1 reads SEHNR; CDR2 reads FQNEAQ (reference sequence). With 7 bases removed from V and 0 bases from J, the gap between germline ends came to 16 bases. CDR3 size: 16 residues. This chain's CDR3 is CASTPETGSSYNEQFF. The CDR3 nucleotides are TGTGCCAGCACCCCCGAGACAGGTAGCTCCTACAATGAGCAGTTCTTC. Looking up the rest from reference TRBV7-9 and TRBJ2-1 gives the full variable domain: DTGVSQNPRHKITKRGQNVTFRCDPISEHNRLYWYRQTLGQGPEFLTYFQNEAQLEKSRLLSDRFSAERPKGSFSTLEIQRTEQGDSAMYLCASTPETGSSYNEQFFGPGTRLTVL.

V gene TRBV7-2 combines with J gene TRBJ1-1; 9 bases fit TRBD1. V trimming: 4 bases; J trimming: 1 base; junction bases outside the gene matches: 4. Germline lookup yields CDR1 SGHTA and CDR2 FQGNSA. CDR3 length: 15 residues. CDR3 nucleotide sequence: TGTGCCAGCAGCTCCGAACAGGGGGCGAACACTGAAGCTTTCTTT. It is translated as CASSSEQGANTEAFF.

This clone was recorded only once. The chain combines TRBV14 with TRBJ2-7; TRBD1 matches 7 bases. The CDR3 is 15 residues long. Germline CDR1 and CDR2: SGHDN and FVKESK. V shed 3 bases and J 2 bases; nucleotides not matched to a gene: 7. CDR3 in amino acids: CASSHSRQGPYEQYF. CDR3 in DNA: TGTGCCAGCAGCCACTCGAGACAGGGTCCCTACGAGCAGTACTTC.

The chain employs TRBV10-3 and TRBJ1-1, with 9 bases lining up with TRBD1. Germline V gene lookup returns CDR1 ENHRY and CDR2 SYGVKD. V was pared by 8 bases and J by 4 bases, with 8 bases of the junction left unmatched. The CDR3 runs to 14 residues. The CDR3 protein is CAIEKTGGVTEAFF. CDR3 nucleotides: TGTGCCATCGAGAAGACAGGGGGTGTCACTGAAGCTTTCTTT.

The chain carries TRBV28 and TRBJ1-3; a possible D gene is TRBD1 (5 bases). V gave up 7 bases and J gave up 4 bases, with 20 bases separating them. Germline assignment: CDR1 MDHEN and CDR2 SYDVKM. The CDR3 length is 16 residues. The CDR3 spells CASTPGQGLWGNTIYF. The CDR3 region has the DNA TGTGCCAGCACCCCCGGGCAGGGACTATGGGGAAACACCATATATTTT.

The V gene is TRBV27, the J gene TRBJ2-6, with 10 positions matching TRBD1. The CDR3 spans 19 residues. The germline V gene encodes CDR1 MNHEY and CDR2 SMNVEV (reference sequence). After removal of 8 bases from V and 0 bases from J, the junction contained 13 bases not matched to a gene. This CDR3 is CASGSERDRGASGANVLTF. The CDR3 region has the DNA TGTGCCAGCGGTTCGGAGCGGGACAGGGGCGCCTCTGGGGCCAACGTCCTGACTTTC.

This clone was observed a few times. This chain uses TRBV27 with TRBJ1-2; perhaps TRBD1 as D (5 bases). With 8 bases removed from V and 2 bases from J, the gap between germline ends came to 9 bases. The CDR3 has 12 amino acids. Germline loops: CDR1 MNHEY, CDR2 SMNVEV (reference sequence). The CDR3 DNA reads as TGTGCCAGCGTGGGGCAGAACTATGGCTACACCTTC. Translated: CASVGQNYGYTF.

V gene TRBV18 combines with J gene TRBJ2-6, with TRBD1 matching 10 bases. Germline-derived CDR1 and CDR2 are KGHSH and LQKENI. V lost 4 bases and J lost 2; bases outside the gene matches: 5. CDR3 size: 17 residues. As DNA, the CDR3 is TGTGCCAGCTCACTTTCGACAGGGGGCGCTGGGGCCAACGTCCTGACTTTC. As protein: CASSLSTGGAGANVLTF.

The rearrangement uses TRBV19 and TRBJ1-1; 7 nucleotides match TRBD1. The germline gives CDR1 LNHDA, CDR2 SQIVND (reference sequence). CDR3 length: 16 amino acids. The junction had 13 bases not matched to a gene; V was cut back by 8 bases and J by 1 base. CDR3 residues: CASGTVQGTTNTEAFF. CDR3 nucleotide sequence: TGTGCCAGTGGGACCGTACAGGGGACGACGAACACTGAAGCTTTCTTT.

The V and J genes are TRBV7-8 and TRBJ2-3; 8 nucleotides align to TRBD1. This CDR3 is built from 16 residues. Trimming at V came to 5 bases and at J to 6 bases, leaving 13 bases not matched to a gene. In germline, CDR1 is SGHVS, CDR2 FQNEAQ. CDR3 protein: CASSHVWGRDRDTQYF. The CDR3 DNA reads TGTGCCAGCAGCCATGTTTGGGGTCGGGACAGGGATACGCAGTATTTT.

This clone was counted once. The chain employs TRBV28 and TRBJ1-1; a weak D match, TRBD1 (6 bases). The CDR3 has 14 residues. Germline CDR1 MDHEN, CDR2 SYDVKM. Trimming pared 5 bases from V and 4 bases from J, leaving 14 bases between. The CDR3 coding sequence is TGTGCCAGCAGTGTTACAGGGAAGGCCACTGAAGCTTTCTTT. Protein: CASSVTGKATEAFF.

The chain employs TRBV5-8 and TRBJ2-5; tentative D call: TRBD1 (6 bases). V was pared by 2 bases and J by 5 bases, with 16 bases between. CDR3 size: 15 residues. The V gene's germline CDR1 is SGHTS and CDR2 YDEGEE. CDR3 region: CASSLSGQRRETQYF. CDR3 nucleotide sequence: TGTGCCAGCAGCTTATCCGGACAGAGGAGGGAGACCCAGTACTTC.

The rearrangement uses TRBV19 and TRBJ1-4; 9 bases agree with TRBD1. CDR3 length: 15 residues. J lost 0 bases, V lost 6 bases, and 2 bases had no gene match. From germline, CDR1 is LNHDA and CDR2 SQIVND (reference sequence). CDR3 sequence: CASSDRGATNEKLFF. CDR3 sequence (DNA): TGTGCCAGTAGCGACAGGGGGGCAACTAATGAAAAACTGTTTTTT. The variable domain in full, completed from reference TRBV19 and TRBJ1-4, reads DGGITQSPKYLFRKEGQNVTLSCEQNLNHDAMYWYRQDPGQGLRLIYYSQIVNDFQKGDIAEGYSVSREKKESFPLTVTSAQKNPTAFYLCASSDRGATNEKLFFGSGTQLSVL.

This clone has just one count. V and J are TRBV9 and TRBJ2-2, with D unresolved. Trimming cost V 1 base and J 2 bases, with 6 bases left between them. The length of the CDR3 is 14 residues. CDR1 is SGDLS, CDR2 YYNGEE, per germline. The CDR3 loop is CASSVQANTGELFF. The CDR3, as DNA: TGTGCCAGCAGCGTACAGGCCAACACCGGGGAGCTGTTTTTT.

The rearrangement joins TRBV25-1 to TRBJ2-1; D possibly corresponds to TRBD2 (6 bases). Trimming cost V 4 bases and J 16 bases, with 14 bases left between them. The CDR3 totals 11 residues. From germline, CDR1 is MGHDK and CDR2 SYGVNS. The CDR3 DNA reads TGTGCCAGCAGTGGGGGTGGGAGGCCTTTCTTC. It specifies CASSGGGRPFF.